These 25 T cell receptor beta chains were all obtained from the same sample, sequenced in a study of blood T cell repertoires in COVID-19. Assay used: immunoSEQ multiplex PCR; TCRdb lists only in-frame clones, some missing. The sample lists more than 200,000 clones; 70% to 90% were seen once. Sequenced: peripheral blood. The source is a woman aged 70-85 years with active or convalescent COVID-19.

The CDR3 DNA is TGTGCCAGCAGCGTAGGGGCGGGACAGGGCTACGAGCAGTACTTC. As protein: CASSVGAGQGYEQYF. This rearrangement joins TRBV9 to TRBJ2-7; 9 bases map to TRBD1. CDR1 and CDR2 from the germline V gene are SGDLS and YYNGEE. The ends lost 0 bases at V and 3 bases at J; junction bases unmatched: 4. The CDR3 is made up of 15 amino acids.

This sequence joins TRBV4-1 and TRBJ1-6; no clear D gene. Trimming took off 4 bases at V and 0 bases at J, with 13 bases between the two ends. The CDR3 is 17 residues long. CDR1 and CDR2 (germline): MGHRA, YSYEKL. The CDR3 region has the DNA TGCGCCAGCAGCCTTATAGGAGATAGCTCCTATAATTCACCCCTCCACTTT. This encodes CASSLIGDSSYNSPLHF.

In DNA form, the CDR3 reads TGCAGCGTCTCCGCGGTTTATGGGGCGAGTGAGCAGTTCTTC. Translated, it gives CSVSAVYGASEQFF. V usage is TRBV29-1 and J usage is TRBJ2-1; weak D call: TRBD1 (5 bases). The CDR3 runs 14 residues. V was shortened by 6 bases and J by 9 bases, with 21 bases between the two germline ends. CDR1 and CDR2 from the germline V gene are SQVTM and ANQGSEA.

This clone occurred a few times. The V gene is TRBV4-1, the J gene TRBJ1-6; possibly TRBD1 for D (5 bases). CDR3 length: 14 residues. V lost 4 bases and J lost 7, with 11 bases in between. The V gene's germline CDR1 is MGHRA and CDR2 YSYEKL. The CDR3 DNA follows: TGCGCCAGCAGCCGCGCAGGGCAGAATTCACCCCTCCACTTT. This codes for CASSRAGQNSPLHF.

V is TRBV7-9 and J is TRBJ1-6, with D perhaps matching TRBD1 (6 bases). Germline lookup yields CDR1 SEHNR and CDR2 FQNEAQ (reference sequence). The CDR3 has 13 amino acids. V was cut by 3 bases and J by 10 bases, with 10 bases left in between. DNA of the CDR3: TGTGCCAGCAGCTTTACAGGGTTCTCACCCCTCCACTTT. Protein sequence: CASSFTGFSPLHF.

The chain employs TRBV6-5 and TRBJ1-1, with D hard to call. From germline, CDR1 is MNHEY and CDR2 SVGAGI. This CDR3 is built from 15 residues. V lost 7 bases and J lost 5, with 20 bases in between. Here the CDR3 reads CASNPLGGVGTEAFF. The CDR3 nucleotides are TGTGCCAGCAACCCCTTAGGCGGGGTAGGAACTGAAGCTTTCTTT.

The CDR3 DNA reads TGTGCCAGCAGCCAAGATGTGGAGGGAACTAATGAAAAACTGTTTTTT. It encodes CASSQDVEGTNEKLFF. This rearrangement joins TRBV4-2 to TRBJ1-4, with D unresolved. The CDR3 contains 16 residues. V shed 0 bases and J shed 1 base, with 9 bases lying between them. The germline gives CDR1 LGHNA, CDR2 YNFKEQ.

About this clone itself: At one end the junction does not follow the germline gene, possibly because of a read error. The chain is built from TRBV28 and TRBJ1-1; a weak D match, TRBD1 (6 bases). CDR1 and CDR2 from the germline V gene are MDHEN and SYDVKM. This CDR3 has 11 residues. The CDR3 sequence is CASRGPGEGFF. The CDR3 DNA sequence: TGTGCCAGCAGGGGCCCAGGGGAAGGTTTCTTT.

The genes are TRBV6-5 and TRBJ1-1; perhaps TRBD1 as D (5 bases). Germline V lookup: CDR1 MNHEY, CDR2 SVGAGI. The CDR3 loop spans 13 amino acids. The V end was cut by 6 bases, the J end by 10 bases, with 18 bases between. CDR3 region: CASSYRGPSRAFF. The CDR3 nucleotides are TGTGCCAGCAGCTATAGGGGCCCTAGTCGAGCTTTCTTT.

The chain carries TRBV29-1 and TRBJ1-3; D perhaps matches TRBD1 (6 bases). CDR3 length equals 14 residues. V dropped 3 bases and J dropped 2 bases, with 11 bases sitting between them. Germline CDR1 reads SQVTM; CDR2 reads ANQGSEA. This chain's CDR3 is CSVDRGHAGNTIYF. CDR3 nucleotides: TGCAGCGTTGACCGGGGACACGCTGGAAACACCATATATTTT.

The chain employs TRBV15 and TRBJ2-3, with 7 nucleotides matching TRBD2. The CDR3 runs to 16 residues. V shed 0 bases, J shed 4 bases, and the junction held 7 bases outside the gene matches. Germline V gene sequence: CDR1 LNHNV, CDR2 YYDKDF (reference sequence). The DNA of the CDR3 is TGTGCCACCAGCAGAGATCCGGGCGGGAGCTCAGATACGCAGTATTTT. It translates to CATSRDPGGSSDTQYF.

The rearrangement uses TRBV29-1 and TRBJ2-7; possibly TRBD2 for D (5 bases). Germline V CDR1 and CDR2: SQVTM, ANQGSEA. Trimming took 8 bases from V and 1 from J, leaving 9 bases between them. CDR3 length: 11 amino acids. Written as DNA, the CDR3 is TGCAGCACCGGGGAATCCTACGAGCAGTACTTC. Amino acids: CSTGESYEQYF.

V usage is TRBV7-9 and J usage is TRBJ2-1, with D tentatively TRBD1 (6 bases). V was pared by 3 bases and J by 10 bases, with 13 bases between. Germline CDR1 SEHNR, CDR2 FQNEAQ (reference sequence). CDR3 length: 13 amino acids. The CDR3 coding sequence is TGTGCCAGCAGCTTTAATACAGGGTGGGAGCAGTTCTTC. Its translation: CASSFNTGWEQFF.

The chain has TRBV28 and TRBJ2-7, with D maybe TRBD1 (6 bases). The germline V gene encodes CDR1 MDHEN and CDR2 SYDVKM. This CDR3 is built from 13 residues. V lost 8 bases and J 1 base, leaving 12 bases between the germline ends. The CDR3 is CASRTTGSYEQYF. The CDR3 DNA reads as TGTGCCAGCCGAACGACAGGATCCTACGAGCAGTACTTC. Full variable domain (outside the CDR3, taken from reference TRBV28 and TRBJ2-7): DVKVTQSSRYLVKRTGEKVFLECVQDMDHENMFWYRQDPGLGLRLIYFSYDVKMKEKGDIPEGYSVSREKKERFSLILESASTNQTSMYLCASRTTGSYEQYFGPGTRLTVT.

This clone was observed a few times. The V call is TRBV11-2, the J call TRBJ2-7, with 9 nucleotides matching TRBD1. V lost 3 bases to trimming and J lost 3 bases; unmatched junction nucleotides: 3. Germline CDR1 is SGHAT and CDR2 is FQNNGV. This CDR3 has 14 residues. CDR3 in amino acids: CASSFDRGYYEQYF. As DNA, the CDR3 is TGTGCCAGCAGCTTTGACAGGGGGTACTACGAGCAGTACTTC.

This clone was counted a few times. The chain joins TRBV16 to TRBJ2-1; D perhaps matches TRBD1 (5 bases). Germline V gives CDR1 KGHSY, CDR2 FQNENV. The CDR3 covers 14 residues. The V end lost 4 bases, the J end lost 2 bases, and 9 bases lay between the germline ends. The CDR3 bases are TGTGCCAGCAGCCGAGGCAGGGCCTACAATGAGCAGTTCTTC. This translates into CASSRGRAYNEQFF.

V gene TRBV28 combines with J gene TRBJ2-3, with D possibly being TRBD2 (6 bases). With 5 bases removed from V and 3 bases from J, the gap between germline ends came to 12 bases. The CDR3 extends over 14 amino acids. CDR1 MDHEN and CDR2 SYDVKM come from the germline V gene. The CDR3, as DNA: TGTGCCAGCAGTACCAATCGGGGGACAGATACGCAGTATTTT. It translates to CASSTNRGTDTQYF.

The chain recombines TRBV5-1 with TRBJ2-6; a possible D gene is TRBD1 (6 bases). There are 14 residues in the CDR3. Germline CDR1 and CDR2: SGHRS and YFSETQ. Trimming took off 6 bases at V and 0 bases at J, with 7 bases between the two ends. CDR3 DNA sequence: TGCGCCAGCAAGGACAGCTCTGGGGCCAACGTCCTGACTTTC. Translation gives CASKDSSGANVLTF.

J is TRBJ2-2 and V is TRBV6-6; TRBD2 agrees at 8 bases. CDR1 and CDR2 (germline): MNHNY, SVGAGI (reference sequence). This CDR3 is built from 16 residues. V trimming: 2 bases; J trimming: 8 bases; junction bases outside the gene matches: 10. The CDR3 region has the DNA TGTGCCAGCAGTTACGTTTCTAGCGGGCACCGGGGGGAGCTGTTTTTT. Amino acid sequence: CASSYVSSGHRGELFF.

V is TRBV15 and J is TRBJ2-1; 7 positions agree with TRBD2. After removal of 5 bases from V and 5 bases from J, the junction contained 12 bases not matched to a gene. There are 16 residues in the CDR3. Germline V CDR1 and CDR2: LNHNV, YYDKDF (reference sequence). The CDR3: CATSQPSGRINNEQFF. The CDR3, as DNA: TGTGCCACCAGCCAACCCTCCGGGAGGATAAACAATGAGCAGTTCTTC.

The chain employs TRBV6-2 or TRBV6-3 and TRBJ2-1; D possibly corresponds to TRBD2 (5 bases). Germline V gene data show CDR1 as MNHEY and CDR2 as SVGEGT. CDR3 size: 15 residues. V lost 5 bases and J lost 3, with 14 bases in between. CDR3 coding DNA: TGTGCCAGCAGTCGCAGCGGCAATAACTACAATGAGCAGTTCTTC. Protein product: CASSRSGNNYNEQFF.

The chain has TRBV5-5 and TRBJ1-5; 10 nucleotides match TRBD1. The length of the CDR3 is 14 residues. Germline V gene lookup returns CDR1 SGHKS and CDR2 YYEKEE (reference sequence). Losses at the gene ends were 3 bases for V and 7 bases for J; bases not matched to a gene: 4. CDR3 nucleotide sequence: TGTGCCAGCAGCTCCGGACAGGGGGGACAGCCCCAGCATTTT. Protein product: CASSSGQGGQPQHF.

The genes are TRBV3-1 (or the pseudogene TRBV3-2) and TRBJ1-5; perhaps TRBD1 as D (6 bases). Trimming cost V 3 bases and J 3 bases, with 15 bases left between them. The CDR3 consists of 16 residues. The germline CDR1 and CDR2 sequences are LGHDT and YNNKEL (reference sequence). The CDR3 DNA is TGTGCCAGCAGCCAGACCTCAGGGGCCTTCAATCAGCCCCAGCATTTT. Translated, it gives CASSQTSGAFNQPQHF.

The V call is TRBV28, the J call TRBJ2-4; tentative D call: TRBD1 (5 bases). Germline-derived CDR1 and CDR2 are MDHEN and SYDVKM. This CDR3 contains 15 residues. The germline V and J ends were trimmed by 6 bases and 0 bases, with 12 bases remaining between them. CDR3 DNA sequence: TGTGCCAGCAGCTTGGGGCACATAGCCAAAAACATTCAGTACTTC. Its translation is CASSLGHIAKNIQYF.

This sequence joins TRBV10-3 and TRBJ1-1; D is uncertain. Germline values: CDR1 ENHRY, CDR2 SYGVKD. The germline V and J ends were trimmed by 0 bases and 1 base, with 9 bases remaining between them. The CDR3 runs to 15 residues. CDR3 residues: CAISESTNGNTEAFF. The CDR3 nucleotides are TGTGCCATCAGTGAGTCGACAAACGGGAACACTGAAGCTTTCTTT.